This is a list of T cell receptor beta chains from one sample in a study of cytomegalovirus exposure and HLA in healthy donors. The data were produced by immunoSEQ multiplex PCR, yet TCRdb's version contains in-frame clones alone and is incomplete. The sample includes some 130,000 clones, 80% seen only once; the top ten take around 2.2%. Sample: PBMCs. Source of these receptors: a man aged 25-45 years in good health and CMV-seronegative. Each CDR3 is given with its conserved first and last residue. Fields, in order: clone size, J gene, V gene, D gene, CDR3 protein, CDR3 DNA. The D gene is left open where the match is weak. The size field is filled for only some rows; it gives once, few, many or a size class.

abundance: once; j_gene: TRBJ2-1; v_gene: TRBV25-1; d_gene: TRBD1; CDR3aa: CATQMKGTGAYNEQFF; CDR3nt: TGTGCCACACAGATGAAGGGGACAGGGGCCTACAATGAGCAGTTCTTC
abundance: -; j_gene: TRBJ2-2; v_gene: TRBV29-1; d_gene: TRBD1; CDR3aa: CSVPRGPDTGELFF; CDR3nt: TGCAGCGTTCCCAGGGGGCCCGACACCGGGGAGCTGTTTTTT
abundance: -; j_gene: TRBJ1-1; v_gene: TRBV7-6; d_gene: TRBD1; CDR3aa: CASSLVRGFHTEAFF; CDR3nt: TGTGCCAGCAGCTTAGTCAGGGGGTTTCACACTGAAGCTTTCTTT
abundance: -; j_gene: TRBJ2-7; v_gene: TRBV11-3; d_gene: TRBD1; CDR3aa: CASSLGTGGLSSYEQYF; CDR3nt: TGTGCCAGCAGCTTGGGAACAGGGGGCTTGAGCTCCTACGAGCAGTACTTC
abundance: -; j_gene: TRBJ2-6; v_gene: TRBV18; d_gene: TRBD1; CDR3aa: CASSPRTGGAGANVLTF; CDR3nt: TGTGCCAGCTCACCTAGGACAGGGGGAGCTGGGGCCAACGTCCTGACTTTC
abundance: -; j_gene: TRBJ2-1; v_gene: TRBV5-1; d_gene: TRBD2; CDR3aa: CASSLGLADYNEQFF; CDR3nt: TGCGCCAGCAGCTTGGGACTAGCGGATTACAATGAGCAGTTCTTC
abundance: -; j_gene: TRBJ2-1; v_gene: TRBV16; d_gene: TRBD2; CDR3aa: CASSQYRGRAAFF; CDR3nt: TGTGCCAGCAGCCAATACCGCGGGAGGGCCGCCTTCTTC
abundance: -; j_gene: TRBJ1-2; v_gene: TRBV5-4; d_gene: -; CDR3aa: CASSLRGVHNYGYTF; CDR3nt: TGTGCCAGCAGCTTGCGGGGAGTCCATAACTATGGCTACACCTTC
abundance: few; j_gene: TRBJ2-1; v_gene: TRBV28; d_gene: TRBD2; CDR3aa: CASSSGLAGQSSYNEQFF; CDR3nt: TGTGCCAGCAGTTCGGGACTAGCGGGCCAGAGCTCCTACAATGAGCAGTTCTTC
abundance: -; j_gene: TRBJ2-2; v_gene: TRBV5-1; d_gene: -; CDR3aa: CASSLAQGWTGELFF; CDR3nt: TGCGCCAGCAGCTTGGCCCAGGGGTGGACCGGGGAGCTGTTTTTT
abundance: -; j_gene: TRBJ2-7; v_gene: TRBV7-2; d_gene: -; CDR3aa: CASSLSSSYEQYF; CDR3nt: TGTGCCAGCAGCTTAAGTAGCTCCTACGAGCAGTACTTC
abundance: -; j_gene: TRBJ2-2; v_gene: TRBV13; d_gene: -; CDR3aa: CASSLQGTGELFF; CDR3nt: TGTGCCAGCAGCTTACAGGGAACCGGGGAGCTGTTTTTT
abundance: -; j_gene: TRBJ2-7; v_gene: TRBV7-2; d_gene: -; CDR3aa: CASSLADGGEQYF; CDR3nt: TGTGCCAGCAGCTTAGCAGACGGGGGCGAGCAGTACTTC
abundance: -; j_gene: TRBJ1-1; v_gene: TRBV28; d_gene: -; CDR3aa: CASSLLTGTMTEAFF; CDR3nt: TGTGCCAGCAGCCTATTAACCGGGACTATGACTGAAGCTTTCTTT
abundance: -; j_gene: TRBJ2-1; v_gene: TRBV5-1; d_gene: -; CDR3aa: CASSFDGSSGREQFF; CDR3nt: TGCGCCAGCAGCTTCGACGGGAGTTCTGGTAGAGAGCAGTTCTTC
abundance: once; j_gene: TRBJ2-3; v_gene: TRBV11-3; d_gene: TRBD2; CDR3aa: CASSRRGEGTDTQYF; CDR3nt: TGTGCCAGCAGCCGCCGGGGGGAGGGTACAGATACGCAGTATTTT
abundance: -; j_gene: TRBJ2-6; v_gene: TRBV5-6; d_gene: -; CDR3aa: CASSAGGSGANVLTF; CDR3nt: TGTGCCAGCAGCGCCGGGGGCTCTGGGGCCAACGTCCTGACTTTC
abundance: few; j_gene: TRBJ1-4; v_gene: TRBV18; d_gene: -; CDR3aa: CASSPRNGGGEKLFF; CDR3nt: TGTGCCAGCTCACCACGCAATGGAGGTGGCGAAAAACTGTTTTTT
abundance: -; j_gene: TRBJ2-7; v_gene: TRBV28; d_gene: -; CDR3aa: CASSLSGTYEQYF; CDR3nt: TGTGCCAGCAGTTTGTCCGGGACCTACGAGCAGTACTTC
abundance: few; j_gene: TRBJ2-7; v_gene: TRBV6-1; d_gene: -; CDR3aa: CASSARDNSYEQYF; CDR3nt: TGTGCCAGCAGTGCCCGGGACAACTCCTACGAGCAGTACTTC
abundance: -; j_gene: TRBJ2-1; v_gene: TRBV4-1; d_gene: -; CDR3aa: CASSQVDILSFDEQFF; CDR3nt: TGCGCCAGCAGCCAAGTGGACATATTGAGTTTCGATGAGCAGTTCTTC
abundance: -; j_gene: TRBJ2-5; v_gene: TRBV5-1; d_gene: TRBD1; CDR3aa: CASSGTGETQYF; CDR3nt: TGCGCCAGCTCCGGGACAGGGGAGACCCAGTACTTC
abundance: -; j_gene: TRBJ2-7; v_gene: TRBV30; d_gene: TRBD2; CDR3aa: CAWRTSGVVEQYF; CDR3nt: TGTGCCTGGAGAACTAGCGGGGTCGTTGAGCAGTACTTC
abundance: -; j_gene: TRBJ1-1; v_gene: TRBV7-2; d_gene: -; CDR3aa: CASSLAYRDTEAFF; CDR3nt: TGTGCCAGCAGCTTAGCATATCGGGACACTGAAGCTTTCTTT
abundance: -; j_gene: TRBJ1-1; v_gene: TRBV19; d_gene: TRBD1; CDR3aa: CASKGWTGGESEAFF; CDR3nt: TGTGCCAGTAAGGGTTGGACAGGGGGAGAGTCTGAAGCTTTCTTT
abundance: once; j_gene: TRBJ2-1; v_gene: TRBV7-6; d_gene: TRBD2; CDR3aa: CASSLGHSGRANEQFF; CDR3nt: TGTGCCAGCAGCTTAGGGCATAGCGGGAGAGCGAATGAGCAGTTCTTC
abundance: -; j_gene: TRBJ1-5; v_gene: TRBV30; d_gene: TRBD1; CDR3aa: CAWDRGGNQPQHF; CDR3nt: TGTGCCTGGGACAGGGGTGGCAATCAGCCCCAGCATTTT
abundance: -; j_gene: TRBJ2-7; v_gene: TRBV7-9; d_gene: TRBD1; CDR3aa: CASSGGDRDYEQYF; CDR3nt: TGTGCCAGCAGCGGGGGGGACAGGGACTACGAGCAGTACTTC
abundance: -; j_gene: TRBJ2-5; v_gene: TRBV30; d_gene: TRBD2; CDR3aa: CAWSRLAGGETQYF; CDR3nt: TGTGCCTGGAGTAGACTAGCGGGAGGAGAGACCCAGTACTTC
abundance: -; j_gene: TRBJ1-4; v_gene: TRBV30; d_gene: TRBD1; CDR3aa: CAWSVGTGKEKLFF; CDR3nt: TGTGCCTGGAGTGTAGGGACAGGGAAAGAAAAACTGTTTTTT
abundance: -; j_gene: TRBJ1-4; v_gene: TRBV19; d_gene: TRBD1; CDR3aa: CASRRTGEVEKLFF; CDR3nt: TGTGCCAGTCGGCGGACAGGGGAGGTTGAAAAACTGTTTTTT
abundance: -; j_gene: TRBJ2-1; v_gene: TRBV7-2; d_gene: TRBD2; CDR3aa: CASSLVGFLTSGSLGEQFF; CDR3nt: TGTGCCAGCAGCTTAGTCGGCTTTTTGACTAGCGGGAGCTTAGGTGAGCAGTTCTTC
abundance: -; j_gene: TRBJ2-3; v_gene: TRBV28; d_gene: -; CDR3aa: CASSSGSSTDTQYF; CDR3nt: TGTGCTAGCAGTTCAGGCTCTAGCACAGATACGCAGTATTTT
abundance: -; j_gene: TRBJ2-1; v_gene: TRBV28; d_gene: -; CDR3aa: CASRRGSSSYNEQFF; CDR3nt: TGTGCCAGCAGGCGTGGTTCTAGCTCCTACAATGAGCAGTTCTTC
abundance: -; j_gene: TRBJ1-1; v_gene: TRBV6-5; d_gene: TRBD1; CDR3aa: CASRLTGYMNTEAFF; CDR3nt: TGTGCCAGCAGGCTGACAGGGTACATGAACACTGAAGCTTTCTTT
abundance: -; j_gene: TRBJ2-3; v_gene: TRBV5-1; d_gene: TRBD2; CDR3aa: CASSPPSGGRGDTQYF; CDR3nt: TGCGCCAGCAGCCCCCCGTCGGGGGGGCGCGGAGATACGCAGTATTTT
abundance: once; j_gene: TRBJ2-3; v_gene: TRBV7-6; d_gene: -; CDR3aa: CASGPHGTSLTDTQYF; CDR3nt: TGTGCCAGCGGTCCCCACGGGACTTCCCTCACAGATACGCAGTATTTT
abundance: -; j_gene: TRBJ2-5; v_gene: TRBV28; d_gene: TRBD1; CDR3aa: CASSLAGGGQETQYF; CDR3nt: TGTGCCAGCAGCTTGGCAGGGGGCGGTCAAGAGACCCAGTACTTC
abundance: -; j_gene: TRBJ1-2; v_gene: TRBV2; d_gene: TRBD1; CDR3aa: CAGDRDSILRGYTF; CDR3nt: TGTGCCGGAGACCGGGACAGCATCCTTCGTGGCTACACCTTC
abundance: -; j_gene: TRBJ1-5; v_gene: TRBV4-2; d_gene: TRBD1; CDR3aa: CASSRTGGFQPQHF; CDR3nt: TGTGCCAGCAGCCGGACAGGGGGTTTTCAGCCCCAGCATTTT
abundance: -; j_gene: TRBJ2-3; v_gene: TRBV7-2; d_gene: TRBD2; CDR3aa: CASSLIWATSGRDTDTQYF; CDR3nt: TGTGCCAGCAGCTTAATCTGGGCGACTAGCGGGAGAGACACAGATACGCAGTATTTT
abundance: -; j_gene: TRBJ2-7; v_gene: TRBV5-1; d_gene: -; CDR3aa: CASQTQGSGEQYF; CDR3nt: TGCGCCAGCCAAACCCAGGGGAGCGGCGAGCAGTACTTC
abundance: -; j_gene: TRBJ2-3; v_gene: TRBV9; d_gene: -; CDR3aa: CASSAFVTRATDTQYF; CDR3nt: TGTGCCAGCAGCGCCTTTGTGACTAGGGCGACAGATACGCAGTATTTT
abundance: -; j_gene: TRBJ1-5; v_gene: TRBV2; d_gene: -; CDR3aa: CASSFGGDQPQHF; CDR3nt: TGTGCCAGCAGCTTTGGAGGGGATCAGCCCCAGCATTTT
abundance: -; j_gene: TRBJ1-2; v_gene: TRBV18; d_gene: -; CDR3aa: CASSPRRDPGGYTF; CDR3nt: TGTGCCAGCTCACCTAGGCGGGATCCTGGAGGCTACACCTTC
abundance: -; j_gene: TRBJ1-3; v_gene: TRBV28; d_gene: -; CDR3aa: CASSLWGGGSGNTIYF; CDR3nt: TGTGCCAGCAGTTTATGGGGCGGGGGCTCTGGAAACACCATATATTTT
abundance: -; j_gene: TRBJ1-1; v_gene: TRBV12-5; d_gene: -; CDR3aa: CASGLSSYTEAFF; CDR3nt: TGTGCTAGTGGTCTATCGAGTTACACTGAAGCTTTCTTT